This T cell receptor (beta chain) was sequenced during a study of blood T cell repertoires in COVID-19. Overall study context: Nucleic acid was either cDNA or gDNA, and it came from T cells, B-cell-depleted T cells, or PBMCs.

This CDR3 spans 14 amino acids. V lost 3 bases to trimming and J lost 6 bases, with 14 bases between them. Germline V CDR1 and CDR2: SEHNR, FQNEAQ (reference sequence). Method: immunoSEQ multiplex PCR; TCRdb's copy keeps in-frame clones and lacks some. The table includes 140,000 to 150,000 clones, approximately 88% detected once. The source of this sequence is a woman between 50 and 59 years old with acute or convalescent COVID-19. The chain combines TRBV7-9 with TRBJ1-2; a weak D match, TRBD1 (5 bases). Sequencing was done on a sample of peripheral blood. The DNA for the CDR3 is TGTGCCAGCAGCTTCGCGCAGGGAGGGAATGGCTACACCTTC. Translated, it gives CASSFAQGGNGYTF.